Presented here are 32 T cell receptor beta chains from one specimen sequenced in a study of Graves' ophthalmopathy and Graves' hyperthyroidism. RNA transcripts were the template, and TCR beta CDR3 regions were amplified from them. First-round RT-PCR employed HTBI primers, with a second-round multiplex PCR after it. A single record per CDR3 protein comes from TCRdb applying MiXCR to the multiplex PCR reads. The sample has under 350,000 distinct CDR3 sequences, 17% seen once. Sequenced material: peripheral blood. These receptors were collected from an adult man with Graves' ophthalmopathy.

The genes are TRBV6-1 and TRBJ2-5, with 7 bases that match TRBD1. This CDR3 region has 14 residues. V shed 4 bases, J shed 5 bases, and the junction held 7 bases outside the gene matches. CDR1 MNHNS and CDR2 SASEGT come from the germline V gene. The CDR3: CASSGRQGLETQYF. In nucleotides, the CDR3 is TGTGCCAGCAGTGGGCGACAGGGCTTGGAGACCCAGTACTTC.

This clonotype was seen ten or more times. In DNA form, the CDR3 reads TGTGCCAGCAGCTTAACTAGCGGGGGTGAGACCCAGTACTTC. Encoded protein: CASSLTSGGETQYF. The V call is TRBV7-2, the J call TRBJ2-5; 11 positions agree with TRBD2. Germline CDR1 reads SGHTA; CDR2 reads FQGNSA. J was trimmed by 5 bases and V by 2 bases; bases with no gene match: 1. The CDR3 length is 14 residues.

On this clonotype: The germline gene is not matched at one end of the junction; a read error may be the cause. The J gene is TRBJ2-7, the V gene TRBV12-3 or TRBV12-4; D is possibly TRBD1 (5 bases). This CDR3 has 16 amino acids. The CDR3 protein is CASSLYSSAGILEQCF. The DNA of the CDR3 is TGTGCCAGCAGTTTATATTCCTCGGCAGGGATTCTCGAGCAGTGCTTC.

This clonotype was seen many times. The chain employs TRBV4-1 and TRBJ2-5; D perhaps matches TRBD1 (5 bases). With 1 base removed from V and 2 bases from J, the gap between germline ends came to 14 bases. The CDR3 consists of 16 residues. Germline V CDR1 and CDR2: MGHRA, YSYEKL. CDR3 protein: CASSQGRGQKQETQYF. The CDR3 DNA sequence: TGCGCCAGCAGCCAAGGGCGAGGACAAAAACAAGAGACCCAGTACTTC.

Only one count was recorded for this clonotype. Here the CDR3 DNA reads TGCAGTGCTCGCACGCTAGCGGGAGCGAACGAGCAGTACTTC. The encoded protein is CSARTLAGANEQYF. This chain connects TRBV20-1 to TRBJ2-7, with 10 bases identical to TRBD2. Losses at the gene ends were 5 bases for V and 5 bases for J; bases not matched to a gene: 9. The CDR3 spans 14 residues. The germline V gene encodes CDR1 DFQATT and CDR2 SNEGSKA (reference sequence).

The table lists this clonotype with many counts. This chain connects TRBV5-1 to TRBJ2-7, with D unresolved. CDR3 size: 14 residues. Germline V gene lookup returns CDR1 SGHRS and CDR2 YFSETQ. Trimming pared 0 bases from V and 5 bases from J, leaving 12 bases between. CDR3 in DNA: TGCGCCAGCAGCTTGGTTCTAGGGTCCCACGAGCAGTACTTC. Its translation is CASSLVLGSHEQYF. Looking up the rest from reference TRBV5-1 and TRBJ2-7 gives the full variable domain: KAGVTQTPRYLIKTRGQQVTLSCSPISGHRSVSWYQQTPGQGLQFLFEYFSETQRNKGNFPGRFSGRQFSNSRSEMNVSTLELGDSALYLCASSLVLGSHEQYFGPGTRLTVT.

V is TRBV20-1 and J is TRBJ1-1; a weak D match, TRBD1 (6 bases). Trimming took off 5 bases at V and 7 bases at J, with 14 bases between the two ends. CDR3 length: 12 residues. The V gene's germline CDR1 is DFQATT and CDR2 SNEGSKA (reference sequence). Written as DNA, the CDR3 is TGCAGTGCTGAGGGGGGCGCAGGTGAAGCTTTCTTT. Its protein product is CSAEGGAGEAFF.

This clonotype was recorded at least ten times. The gene calls are TRBV28 and TRBJ2-7; 10 bases line up with TRBD1. CDR3 length equals 15 residues. Germline CDR1 is MDHEN and CDR2 is SYDVKM. V lost 3 bases and J lost 2; bases outside the gene matches: 4. CDR3 sequence reads: CASSLAGTGAYEQYF. In nucleotides, the CDR3 is TGTGCCAGCAGTTTGGCAGGGACAGGGGCCTACGAGCAGTACTTC.

This clonotype was detected only a few times. The chain employs TRBV5-5 and TRBJ2-6; possibly TRBD2 for D (7 bases). Germline CDR1 reads SGHKS; CDR2 reads YYEKEE (reference sequence). The CDR3 spans 16 residues. The ends were cut back, 3 bases at V and 3 bases at J, with 13 bases in the middle. This CDR3 is CASSWGGANGANVLTF. As DNA, the CDR3 is TGTGCCAGCAGCTGGGGGGGGGCAAATGGGGCCAACGTCCTGACTTTC.

This clonotype was seen at least ten times. The V and J genes are TRBV4-2 and TRBJ1-2, with no clear D. CDR1 LGHNA and CDR2 YNFKEQ come from the germline V gene. V was cut by 0 bases and J by 4 bases, with 6 bases left in between. CDR3 length equals 13 residues. As DNA, the CDR3 is TGTGCCAGCAGCCAAGAATTGTCCTATGGCTACACCTTC. This sequence encodes CASSQELSYGYTF.

The table lists this clonotype with many counts. The rearrangement uses TRBV6-1 and TRBJ1-2; D gene uncertain. The CDR3 has 15 amino acids. Germline V CDR1 and CDR2: MNHNS, SASEGT. Trimming left V 6 bases short and J 3 bases short, with 17 bases between. CDR3 sequence: CASSQVPLPDYGYTF. The CDR3, as DNA: TGTGCCAGCAGCCAGGTACCACTACCTGACTATGGCTACACCTTC.

CDR3 sequence reads: CAWTGGLGYEQYF. Here the CDR3 DNA reads TGTGCCTGGACAGGGGGACTTGGCTACGAGCAGTACTTC. The chain couples TRBV30 to TRBJ2-7; the D gene is possibly TRBD1 (7 bases). The germline gives CDR1 GTSNPN, CDR2 SVGIG (reference sequence). This CDR3 has 13 residues. V lost 4 bases and J 3 bases, leaving 13 bases between the germline ends.

This rearrangement joins TRBV28 to TRBJ2-7; 7 bases are shared with TRBD1. V trimming: 8 bases; J trimming: 0 bases; junction bases outside the gene matches: 13. The germline CDR1 and CDR2 sequences are MDHEN and SYDVKM. The CDR3 covers 16 residues. The CDR3 nucleotides read TGTGCCAGCTCGAGGACCGGGACAGTGAGCTCCTACGAGCAGTACTTC. The encoded protein is CASSRTGTVSSYEQYF.

This clonotype was counted at least ten times. Sequence at one end of the junction differs from germline and may be a read error. The chain couples TRBV28 to TRBJ1-5; D gene ambiguous. The V gene's germline CDR1 is MDHEN and CDR2 SYDVKM. This CDR3 has 15 residues. CDR3 region: CASTPSGISYQPQHF. The CDR3 DNA follows: TGTGCCAGCACTCCGTCCGGGATTAGCTATCAGCCCCAGCATTTT.

This clonotype was observed at least ten times. The chain joins TRBV4-1 to TRBJ2-4; maybe TRBD2 (9 bases). CDR1 and CDR2 (germline): MGHRA, YSYEKL. V was pared by 4 bases and J by 8 bases, with 18 bases between. The CDR3 has 15 residues. CDR3 residues: CASSRSGGTGDIQYF. The CDR3 DNA is TGCGCCAGCAGCCGCAGCGGGGGGACAGGTGACATTCAGTACTTC.

The table lists this clonotype with many counts. The chain has TRBV6-1 and TRBJ1-1; TRBD1 might be the D (6 bases). V shed 6 bases and J shed 2 bases, with 13 bases lying between them. CDR1 is MNHNS, CDR2 SASEGT, per germline. This CDR3 contains 14 residues. CDR3 nucleotide sequence: TGTGCCAGCAGGACCCGGGACATAAACACTGAAGCTTTCTTT. Protein sequence: CASRTRDINTEAFF.

This clonotype was seen many times. This sequence joins TRBV5-1 and TRBJ2-5; possible D gene TRBD2, 6 bases. The length of the CDR3 is 12 residues. V lost 0 bases and J 7 bases, leaving 7 bases between the germline ends. Germline lookup yields CDR1 SGHRS and CDR2 YFSETQ. The CDR3 protein is CASSLEGGTQYF. The DNA of the CDR3 is TGCGCCAGCAGCTTGGAGGGAGGGACCCAGTACTTC.

This clonotype has a count of ten or more. The J gene is TRBJ1-2, the V gene TRBV29-1, with 8 bases aligning to TRBD1. The CDR3 has 13 amino acids. V was pared by 7 bases and J by 2 bases, with 6 bases of the junction left unmatched. Germline V gene data show CDR1 as SQVTM and CDR2 as ANQGSEA. As DNA, the CDR3 is TGCAGCGACATCGGACAGGGAAACTATGGCTACACCTTC. Protein: CSDIGQGNYGYTF.

This clonotype was seen at least ten times. The rearrangement joins TRBV7-9 to TRBJ1-1; D unclear. V lost 7 bases and J 6 bases, leaving 12 bases between the germline ends. Looked up from germline, CDR1 is SEHNR and CDR2 is FQNEAQ (reference sequence). CDR3 length: 12 amino acids. DNA of the CDR3: TGTGCCAGCACTCCCCATCTTGCTGAAGCTTTCTTT. Amino acids: CASTPHLAEAFF.

This clonotype was seen repeatedly, ten times or more. J is TRBJ1-1 and V is TRBV5-1; no reliable D call. Per the germline V gene, CDR1 is SGHRS and CDR2 is YFSETQ. CDR3 size: 14 residues. Trimming stripped 1 base from V and 4 bases from J, with 11 bases between. The CDR3 here is CASSLSGRSTEAFF. DNA of the CDR3: TGCGCCAGCAGCTTGTCGGGCAGAAGCACTGAAGCTTTCTTT.

The sample holds many counts of this clonotype. The V gene is TRBV27, the J gene TRBJ1-5; D gene uncertain. This CDR3 has 15 amino acids. From germline, CDR1 is MNHEY and CDR2 SMNVEV (reference sequence). The V gene lost 5 bases and the J gene lost 4 bases, with 15 bases spanning the gap. The CDR3 DNA reads as TGTGCCAGCAGTGTCACCAGTGGAGGTAATCAGCCCCAGCATTTT. It is translated as CASSVTSGGNQPQHF.

A note on this clonotype: A read error may be the cause here, since a much bigger clone is one base away. The chain recombines TRBV11-2 with TRBJ1-3, with D possibly being TRBD1 (6 bases). The germline gives CDR1 SGHAT, CDR2 FQNNGV. This CDR3 region has 16 residues. As DNA, the CDR3 is TGTGCCATCAGCTCCCCCTGGACAGTCTCTGGAAACACCATATATTTT. Translation gives CAISSPWTVSGNTIYF. The whole variable domain, remainder taken from reference TRBV11-2 and TRBJ1-3, is EAGVAQSPRYKIIEKRQSVAFWCNPISGHATLYWYQQILGQGPKLLIQFQNNGVVDDSQLPKDRFSAERLKGVDSTLKIQPAKLEDSAVYLCAISSPWTVSGNTIYFGEGSWLTVV.

In this sample, this clonotype turned up many times. The chain joins TRBV12-3 or TRBV12-4 to TRBJ2-6; 7 nucleotides match TRBD1. V lost 2 bases to trimming and J lost 5 bases; unmatched junction nucleotides: 6. CDR3 length: 16 residues. CDR3 loop: CASSLYRGSWANVLTF. The CDR3 nucleotides read TGTGCCAGCAGTTTATACAGGGGTAGCTGGGCCAACGTCCTGACTTTC.

Worth noting for this clonotype: The junction departs from the called germline gene at one end, perhaps through a read error. This chain uses TRBV24-1 with TRBJ2-5; 9 nucleotides agree with TRBD1. CDR3 length equals 18 residues. Germline values: CDR1 KGHDR, CDR2 SFDVKD. The CDR3 loop reads CATSDPSHSGQGQGTQYF. CDR3 nucleotide sequence: TGTGCCACCAGTGATCCATCCCATTCCGGACAGGGGCAAGGGACCCAGTACTTC.

This clonotype was counted many times. This sequence joins TRBV6-4 and TRBJ2-4, with 13 bases matching TRBD2. The junction had 15 bases not matched to a gene; V was cut back by 6 bases and J by 1 base. Germline lookup yields CDR1 MRHNA and CDR2 SNTAGT. The CDR3 spans 20 residues. The CDR3 loop is CASSPRSGLAGASAKNIQYF. In DNA form, the CDR3 reads TGTGCCAGCAGCCCAAGGTCCGGACTAGCGGGAGCTTCTGCCAAAAACATTCAGTACTTC.

This clonotype showed up many times. This sequence joins TRBV6-5 and TRBJ2-5; TRBD1 matches 8 bases. CDR3 size: 15 residues. V was pared by 6 bases and J by 4 bases, with 10 bases of the junction left unmatched. CDR1 and CDR2 (germline): MNHEY, SVGAGI. In DNA form, the CDR3 reads TGTGCCAGCAGGGCCACAGGGGGGCCTTTAGAGACCCAGTACTTC. Residues: CASRATGGPLETQYF.

There are many counts of this clonotype. The chain recombines TRBV5-1 with TRBJ2-1; possible D gene TRBD2, 5 bases. This CDR3 comprises 15 residues. Germline loops: CDR1 SGHRS, CDR2 YFSETQ. Trimming pared 4 bases from V and 0 bases from J, leaving 11 bases between. CDR3 in amino acids: CASSKLGDSYNEQFF. The CDR3 bases are TGCGCCAGCAGCAAGCTCGGGGACTCCTACAATGAGCAGTTCTTC.

The chain employs TRBV6-1 and TRBJ2-7; 7 bases are a match to TRBD2. Unmatched junction bases numbered 7, after V lost 6 bases and J lost 5 bases. The CDR3 covers 13 residues. Germline values: CDR1 MNHNS, CDR2 SASEGT. The DNA of the CDR3 is TGTGCCAGCAGGATCAGCGGGGCCCACGAGCAGTACTTC. It yields the protein CASRISGAHEQYF.

In its sample, this clonotype was seen many times. The V call is TRBV29-1, the J call TRBJ2-7, with TRBD2 as a possible D gene (6 bases). The CDR3 has 13 amino acids. CDR1 and CDR2 from the germline V gene are SQVTM and ANQGSEA. V was cut by 5 bases and J by 4 bases, with 15 bases left in between. This CDR3 reads CSVSGRLMYEQYF. Here the CDR3 DNA reads TGCAGCGTTAGCGGGCGTCTAATGTACGAGCAGTACTTC.

This clonotype was recorded many times. The CDR3 reads CASSHLGDLEAFF. CDR3 nucleotide sequence: TGTGCCAGCAGCCATTTGGGGGACCTTGAAGCTTTCTTT. This rearrangement joins TRBV7-9 to TRBJ1-1, with D possibly being TRBD1 (5 bases). Germline values: CDR1 SEHNR, CDR2 FQNEAQ (reference sequence). The CDR3 consists of 13 residues. V lost 5 bases, J lost 7 bases, and 14 bases lay in between.

This clonotype was seen repeatedly, ten times or more. The J gene is TRBJ1-5, the V gene TRBV4-1; TRBD1 is a possible D gene (6 bases). Trimming shortened V by 4 bases and J by 3 bases, and 16 bases separated the two germline ends. This CDR3 is 16 amino acids long. Germline values: CDR1 MGHRA, CDR2 YSYEKL. The CDR3 DNA is TGCGCCAGCAGCCTTGCCTCAGGGGCCTCCAATCAGCCCCAGCATTTT. Its protein is CASSLASGASNQPQHF.

Within the sample, this clonotype is medium-sized (0.01 to 0.1%). The V and J genes are TRBV28 and TRBJ1-1; D unresolved. The CDR3 extends over 13 amino acids. Germline V CDR1 and CDR2: MDHEN, SYDVKM. V was shortened by 3 bases and J by 7 bases, with 12 bases between the two germline ends. The CDR3 nucleotides read TGTGCCAGCAGTTTTGAGGACTACGGTGAAGCTTTCTTT. It is translated as CASSFEDYGEAFF.